This TCR beta chain was sequenced during a study of CD8+CD57+ T cells in acquired aplastic anemia. Overall study: On average, sorted CD4+ and CD8+ cells gave around 3 ug of DNA.

For sequencing, patients were chosen who had shown expansion of CD8+CD57+ cells by flow cytometry. Patients were untreated when blood was sampled. Findings of the study overall: CD8+ Simpson's diversity showed no significant patient-control difference. Patients had approximately 30 CD8+ CDR3 sequences in common with controls (the shared set).

According to the study, genomic DNA was the template for TCR beta VDJ and CDR3 profiling. TCRdb re-called the reads through MiXCR, storing one row per CDR3 protein. This sample has 150,000 to 200,000 distinct CDR3 sequences; 40% to 50% occur once, and the top ten carry 1.1%. In the case of this clonotype: Its antigen is not known.

The receptor was isolated from a human donor with aplastic anemia. The sequenced material came from sorted CD4+, CD8+, or CD8+CD57+ T cells (not recorded which) from PBMCs.

The CDR3 spells CASGSHPGRHRETQYF. Written as DNA, the CDR3 is TGTGCTAGTGGTTCCCACCCCGGACGCCATCGAGAGACCCAGTACTTC. J is TRBJ2-5 and V is TRBV12-5; D remains unclear. Per germline, CDR1 LGHNT and CDR2 FRNRAP. V was clipped by 4 bases and J by 4 bases, with 19 bases between them. This CDR3 has 16 amino acids.